The text below deals with one T cell receptor beta chain. This sample was taken from a study of blood T cell repertoires in COVID-19. Study in general: The United States, Italy and Spain were the sources of the acute and convalescent COVID-19 samples. PBMCs, B-cell-depleted T cells, or T cells were the source of the cDNA or gDNA that made up the material.

Authors' processing steps: Counts of nucleated cells, estimated from reference gene primer amplification, were obtained. Assay: immunoSEQ multiplex PCR; the TCRdb copy retains only in-frame clones and omits some. The DNA gave D and trimming, while V, J and clone size come from that table. The repertoire holds about 270,000 clones, with roughly 86% as singletons. The CDR3 has 21 residues. V lost 3 bases and J lost 2, with 31 bases in between. Germline V CDR1 and CDR2: KGHSH, LQKENI. The clonotype was recovered from a woman in her forties or fifties with acute or convalescent COVID-19. The chain is built from TRBV18 and TRBJ2-5; the D gene is possibly TRBD1 (7 bases). What was sequenced was peripheral blood. The CDR3 nucleotides are TGTGCCAGCTCACCCCTCCGGGACAGTTTTTCCGGGGGAATTGGTCAAGAGACCCAGTACTTC. It encodes CASSPLRDSFSGGIGQETQYF.